This T cell receptor (beta chain) was captured by sequencing in a study of blood T cell repertoires in COVID-19. Looking at the study overall: In each case, the material was cDNA or gDNA derived from T cells, B-cell-depleted T cells, or PBMCs.

The protocol was immunoSEQ multiplex PCR, while the TCRdb copy is restricted to in-frame clones and leaves out a portion. Of about 480,000 clones listed, roughly 90% are singletons. Recruitment covered 20 to 25 US areas and drew participants whose ages spanned roughly 18 to 100 years. Cohorts were assigned according to the clinical history that participants reported. Resolution of symptoms, clearance, or two negative PCRs was present in recovered Cohort 3 donors. The CDR3 covers 13 residues. V dropped 4 bases and J dropped 9 bases, with 12 bases sitting between them. CDR1 is KGHDR, CDR2 SFDVKD, per germline.

This receptor was taken from a woman between 40 and 50 years old who had recovered from COVID-19. The chain carries TRBV24-1 and TRBJ2-1, with D uncertain. The sample comprised PBMCs or T cells enriched from blood (not recorded which). The CDR3 loop reads CATSDFVRGEQFF. CDR3 DNA: TGTGCCACCAGTGACTTCGTCAGAGGTGAGCAGTTCTTC.